This TCR beta chain was sequenced during a study of cytomegalovirus exposure and HLA in healthy donors. The study ran its PCR with 60 Vbeta and 13 Jbeta primers. The data were produced by immunoSEQ multiplex PCR, yet TCRdb's version contains in-frame clones alone and is incomplete. The profile shows 60,000 to 75,000 clones, roughly four fifths of them singletons. CDR1 and CDR2 (germline): KGHSH, LQKENI. This CDR3 is built from 14 residues. Trimming removed 2 bases from V and 7 bases from J, with 11 bases in between. This receptor was obtained from a woman in her sixties or seventies in good health and CMV-seropositive. This chain links TRBV18 with TRBJ1-4; D unresolved. The sequenced material came from PBMCs. CDR3 in amino acids: CASSPGRLGEKLFF. The CDR3 DNA sequence: TGTGCCAGCTCACCAGGGCGCTTAGGTGAAAAACTGTTTTTT.